Here is one T cell receptor beta chain with its context. Its antigen remains unknown. The sample originates from a study of shared clonotypes between healthy human individuals. Study-level findings and limits: Shared clonotypes across all four donors exceeded non-shared ones in generation probability.

Looked up from germline, CDR1 is SGHNT and CDR2 is YYREEE (reference sequence). The CDR3 sequence is 14 residues long. Unmatched junction bases numbered 6, after V lost 4 bases and J lost 2 bases. For sorted subsets, 150 to 200 ng DNA per replicate equaled tens of thousands of T cell genomes. Clones were read by immunoSEQ multiplex PCR, and TCRdb kept only the in-frame ones, dropping some. Of roughly 650,000 clones listed, approximately 96% are singletons. It was CD45RO-negative cells, positively selected for CCR7, that made up naive CD8 cells, with terminally differentiated effector memory CD45RA+ cells excluded.

Sequencing used naive CD8+ T cells sorted from blood. The rearrangement links TRBV5-4 to TRBJ2-7; 7 bases are shared with TRBD2. This clonotype originated in a woman in her 30s in good health. The CDR3 sequence: CASSSGTYPYEQYF. The CDR3 nucleotides read TGTGCCAGCAGCAGCGGGACCTACCCCTACGAGCAGTACTTC.